This entry features one TCR beta chain sequence. Its cognate antigen has yet to be identified. No qualities accompany the bases; no much larger clone lies one base away. Distinct nucleotide sequences in the sample also encode this CDR3. Using the deep immunoSEQ assay, multiplex PCR amplified TCR CDR3 regions from genomic DNA. Genomic DNA extracted from each cell subset was distributed evenly over all wells of several immunoSEQ 96-well plates, and each plate served as one replicate. For sorted subsets, around 200 ng genomic DNA, equal to tens of thousands of T cell genomes, was loaded into each replicate PCR. Purified libraries were quantified with a Qubit 3.0 fluorometer, sized on a Bioanalyzer 2100, and re-quantified with the KAPA Library Quantification kit. Every immunoSEQ 96-well plate was sequenced on a dedicated single-read 150-cycle Illumina NextSeq 550 flow cell. Concerning the study's data processing: Because only junctional sequences without quality scores were contained in the immunoSEQ output, filtering matching that applied to full-length reads could not be performed. To assign V/J genes and CDR3, sequences were annotated against IMGT germline references using PyIR, a Python wrapper for IgBLAST v1.9. Reads with weak V/J assignments (E-value above 1e-6), missing CDR3, stop codons, out-of-frame junctions, or ambiguous translated residues were removed. V3J clonotypes were defined by identical inferred V gene, J gene, and CDR3 amino acid sequence. Percentage overlap between repertoires was computed as shared unique clonotypes divided by the size of the smaller repertoire. Richness of each repertoire was evaluated using RTK rarefaction, the Chao1 estimator, and Recon v2.1 estimates of unobserved clonotypes. Generation probabilities for all TCRbeta clonotypes obtained by the gDNA method from several donors were computed using OLGA. TCRdb obtained this table from immuneACCESS and retained in-frame rearrangements with V and J assigned. These tables miss some clones; where compared with another copy, unresolved V genes account for less than half of the shortfall, and the remainder is unexplained. The V and J calls and clone size were taken over from that table, and D and trimming were inferred from the DNA. For this sample there are a few million clones; 85% to 95% appear just once. The ten largest clones represent approximately 0.4% of the sample.

This entry comes from a study of shared clonotypes between healthy human individuals (TCRdb year 2020). As for the study more broadly: A few men and a couple of women, aged 18 to 49 years, made up the cohort. Libraries were prepared and TCR repertoires were sequenced by different laboratories using diverse techniques, in order to increase sequencing depth and limit assay-specific biases. To estimate repertoire size and how much clonotypes are shared between individuals, the study performed deep sequencing of blood TCR repertoires from five healthy adults. Per donor, three plates each were used for CD4 naive and CD4 memory, two for CD8 naive, and one for CD8 memory. Leukapheresis yielded between about 0.85 and 10 billion PBMCs per donor.

The donors were healthy, HIV-negative adults who had no recently reported acute infections or vaccinations. Every donor was a Caucasian adult residing in Nashville, Tennessee, USA. CD4+ T cells were enriched through magnetic negative selection, after which naive cells were positively selected on CD45RA and the remaining negative fraction served as the memory subset. Blood was obtained by leukapheresis, after which PBMCs were separated by Ficoll-Histopaque density gradient centrifugation and cryopreserved in liquid nitrogen vapor phase. Analytical flow cytometry was used to check the purity and quantity of every magnetically sorted T cell population. From each sorted fraction, genomic DNA was isolated and quantified by UV absorbance on a Nanodrop 2000c. What the work shows at the level of the full study, not this receptor alone: Sampling was restricted to blood, and TCR repertoires in tissues likely differ from the TCR repertoires found in blood. Even with the large sequencing depth, rarefaction of the sorted-subset datasets indicated that sequencing was incomplete. Compared with non-shared clonotypes, the clonotypes found in all four sorted-subset donors had higher generation probabilities. Because the study included only a small number of donors, the genetic and exposure-history diversity represented was limited. When a handful of donors were compared, the shared fraction of clonotypes was about 5.2% for naive CD4, 3% to 4% for naive CD8, about 2.5% for memory CD4, and around 0.37% for memory CD8. Pairwise subsampling led to the expectation that sequencing depth would affect the degree of clonotype sharing among donors. Larger estimated clonotype richness was generally found for naive subsets than for memory subsets.

The sequencing input was naive CD4+ T cells from PBMCs. In the paper's terms, the cell subset or site label means: CD45RA+ positively selected. This TCR derives from a man between 18 and 35 years old in good health. Some clones in this sample may be carry-over from other donors' samples.

CDR3 region: CAISLAGGYNEQFF. The nucleotide sequence is TGTGCCATCAGTCTAGCGGGAGGGTACAATGAGCAGTTCTTC. Here the chain combines TRBV10-3 and TRBJ2-1; a stretch of 12 junction bases matches TRBD2. The CDR3 goes from the cysteine to the phenylalanine over 14 residues. Only CDR3 DNA remains: 42 bases, in frame from the first base. Trimmed from V: 5 bases; trimmed from J: 4 bases; junction bases lacking a gene match: 0. CDR1 ENHRY and CDR2 SYGVKD are derived from the germline V gene.